This T cell receptor (beta chain) came from a study of blood T cell repertoires in COVID-19. Sequenced by immunoSEQ multiplex PCR; TCRdb stores in-frame clones only, minus some. The sample lists under 250,000 clones; 85% were seen once. The origin of this receptor is a woman aged 70-85 years with COVID-19, enrolled during active disease. Sequencing was done on a sample of peripheral blood.

CDR3 sequence (DNA): TGTGCCAGCAGCTTAGGAGGTGGTAGCGGGGGCCTCCGGGGGGAGCTGTTTTTT. It specifies CASSLGGGSGGLRGELFF. The chain employs TRBV7-8 and TRBJ2-2; TRBD2 aligns across 9 bases. Germline loops: CDR1 SGHVS, CDR2 FQNEAQ. Unmatched junction bases numbered 14, after V lost 1 base and J lost 8 bases. This CDR3 has 18 residues. Together with reference TRBV7-8 and TRBJ2-2, the CDR3 gives the full variable domain: GAGVSQSPRYKVAKRGQDVALRCDPISGHVSLFWYQQALGQGPEFLTYFQNEAQLDKSGLPSDRFFAERPEGSVSTLKIQRTQQEDSAVYLCASSLGGGSGGLRGELFFGEGSRLTVL.